This T cell receptor (beta chain) was documented in a study of blood T cell repertoires in COVID-19. Generated by immunoSEQ multiplex PCR, the TCRdb table keeps only in-frame clones and is missing some. The table includes 55,000 to 70,000 clones, roughly 82% detected once. Germline-derived CDR1 and CDR2 are MNHEY and SVGAGI. This CDR3 comprises 14 residues. Trimming took 7 bases from V and 4 from J, leaving 16 bases between them. What was sequenced was peripheral blood. The chain recombines TRBV6-5 with TRBJ1-1; D possibly corresponds to TRBD1 (5 bases). This receptor was identified in a woman aged 55 to 70 with acute or convalescent COVID-19. CDR3 nucleotide sequence: TGTGCCAGCACTCTCCGGAGGGGTGCCACTGAAGCTTTCTTT. Amino acid sequence: CASTLRRGATEAFF.